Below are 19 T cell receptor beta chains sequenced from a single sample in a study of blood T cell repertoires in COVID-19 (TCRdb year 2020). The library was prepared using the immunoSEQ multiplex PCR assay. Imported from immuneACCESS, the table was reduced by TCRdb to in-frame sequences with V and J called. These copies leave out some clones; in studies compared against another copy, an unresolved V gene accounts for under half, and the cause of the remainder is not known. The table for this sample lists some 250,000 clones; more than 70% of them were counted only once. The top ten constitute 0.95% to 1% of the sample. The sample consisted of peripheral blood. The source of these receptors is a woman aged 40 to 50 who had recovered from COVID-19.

The CDR3 protein is CASSPGQGLPPYEQYF. The CDR3 nucleotides are TGTGCCAGCAGCCCCGGACAGGGCCTACCGCCCTACGAGCAGTACTTC. This chain links TRBV7-3 with TRBJ2-7; 8 bases are a match to TRBD1. The CDR3 is made up of 16 amino acids. V dropped 5 bases and J dropped 2; count of bases not matched to a gene: 11. Germline lookup yields CDR1 SGHTA and CDR2 FQGTGA.

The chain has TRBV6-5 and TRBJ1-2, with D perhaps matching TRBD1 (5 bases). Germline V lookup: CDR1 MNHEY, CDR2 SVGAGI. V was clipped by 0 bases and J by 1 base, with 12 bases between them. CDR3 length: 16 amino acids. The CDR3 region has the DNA TGTGCCAGCAGTTACTCAGCGGAGGGACTTAACTATGGCTACACCTTC. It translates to CASSYSAEGLNYGYTF.

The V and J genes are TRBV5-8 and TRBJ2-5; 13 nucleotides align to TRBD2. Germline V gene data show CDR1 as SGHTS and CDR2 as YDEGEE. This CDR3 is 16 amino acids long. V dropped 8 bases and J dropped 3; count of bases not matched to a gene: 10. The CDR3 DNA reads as TGTGCCAGTAACATCCCGGGACTAGCGGGAAAAGAGACCCAGTACTTC. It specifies CASNIPGLAGKETQYF.

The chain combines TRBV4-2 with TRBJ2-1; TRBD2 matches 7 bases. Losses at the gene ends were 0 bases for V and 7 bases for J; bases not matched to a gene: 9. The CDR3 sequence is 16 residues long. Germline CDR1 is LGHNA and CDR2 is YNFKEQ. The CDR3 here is CASSQDAGRPENEQFF. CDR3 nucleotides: TGTGCCAGCAGCCAAGATGCCGGGAGGCCGGAGAATGAGCAGTTCTTC.

CDR3 loop: CASSQTDRGAFF. CDR3 bases: TGTGCCAGCAGCCAAACAGACAGGGGAGCTTTCTTT. V gene TRBV11-1 combines with J gene TRBJ1-1, with 8 nucleotides matching TRBD1. V shed 5 bases and J 10 bases; nucleotides not matched to a gene: 6. CDR1 SGHAT and CDR2 FQDESV come from the germline V gene (reference sequence). The length of the CDR3 is 12 residues.

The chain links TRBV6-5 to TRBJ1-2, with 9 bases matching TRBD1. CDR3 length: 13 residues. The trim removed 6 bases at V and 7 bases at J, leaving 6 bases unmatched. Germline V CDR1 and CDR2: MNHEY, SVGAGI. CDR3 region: CASSTPTGGGYTF. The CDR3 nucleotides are TGTGCCAGCAGCACACCGACAGGGGGTGGCTACACCTTC.

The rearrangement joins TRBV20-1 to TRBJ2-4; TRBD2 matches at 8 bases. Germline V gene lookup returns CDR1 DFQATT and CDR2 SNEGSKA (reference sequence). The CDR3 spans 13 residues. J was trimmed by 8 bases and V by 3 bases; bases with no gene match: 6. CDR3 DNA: TGCAGTGCTAGTGGGCTAGCGGGTTACATTCAGTACTTC. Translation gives CSASGLAGYIQYF.

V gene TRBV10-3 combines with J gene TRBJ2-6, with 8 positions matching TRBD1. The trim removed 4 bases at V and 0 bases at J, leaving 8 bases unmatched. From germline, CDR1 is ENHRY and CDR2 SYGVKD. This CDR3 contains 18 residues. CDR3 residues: CAISGQGRPGSGANVLTF. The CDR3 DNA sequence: TGTGCCATCAGTGGACAGGGGCGGCCGGGCTCTGGGGCCAACGTCCTGACTTTC.

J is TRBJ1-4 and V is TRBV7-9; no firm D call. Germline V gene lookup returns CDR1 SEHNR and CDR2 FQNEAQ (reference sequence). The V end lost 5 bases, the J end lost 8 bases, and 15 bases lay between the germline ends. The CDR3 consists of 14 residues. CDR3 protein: CASSPTGSREKLFF. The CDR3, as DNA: TGTGCCAGCAGCCCTACCGGGAGTCGGGAAAAACTGTTTTTT.

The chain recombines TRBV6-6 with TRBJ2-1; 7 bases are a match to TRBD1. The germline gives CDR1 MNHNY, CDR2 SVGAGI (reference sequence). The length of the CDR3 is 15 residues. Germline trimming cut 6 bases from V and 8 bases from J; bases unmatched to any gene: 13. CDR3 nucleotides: TGTGCCAGCAGGGGGACAGTCTTAGTAGGGGATGAGCAGTTCTTC. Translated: CASRGTVLVGDEQFF.

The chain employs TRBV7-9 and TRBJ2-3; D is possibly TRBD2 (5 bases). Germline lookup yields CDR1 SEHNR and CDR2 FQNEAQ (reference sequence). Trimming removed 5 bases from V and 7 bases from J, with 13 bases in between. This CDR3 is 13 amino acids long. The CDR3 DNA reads TGTGCCAGCAGCCCCCTGTCGGACTATACGCAGTATTTT. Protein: CASSPLSDYTQYF.

CDR3 sequence reads: CASSLELEAFF. The CDR3 nucleotides read TGTGCCAGCAGTTTAGAACTTGAAGCTTTCTTT. The V and J genes are TRBV28 and TRBJ1-1; D gene uncertain. The CDR3 is 11 residues long. Trimming shortened V by 2 bases and J by 7 bases, and 5 bases separated the two germline ends. CDR1 and CDR2 from the germline V gene are MDHEN and SYDVKM.

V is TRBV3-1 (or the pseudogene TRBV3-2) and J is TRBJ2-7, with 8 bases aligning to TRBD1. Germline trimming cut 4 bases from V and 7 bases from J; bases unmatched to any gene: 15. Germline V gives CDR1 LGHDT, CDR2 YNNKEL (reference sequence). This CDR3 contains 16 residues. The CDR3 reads CASSPARDRHSREQYV. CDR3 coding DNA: TGTGCCAGCAGCCCAGCCCGGGACAGGCATTCCCGGGAGCAGTACGTC.

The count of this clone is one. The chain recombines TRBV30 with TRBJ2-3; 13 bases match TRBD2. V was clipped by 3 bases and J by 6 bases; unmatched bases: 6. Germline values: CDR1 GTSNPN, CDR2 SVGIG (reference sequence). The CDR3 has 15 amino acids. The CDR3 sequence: CAWSRTSGGRDTQYF. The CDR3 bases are TGTGCCTGGAGCCGGACTAGCGGGGGTAGGGATACGCAGTATTTT.

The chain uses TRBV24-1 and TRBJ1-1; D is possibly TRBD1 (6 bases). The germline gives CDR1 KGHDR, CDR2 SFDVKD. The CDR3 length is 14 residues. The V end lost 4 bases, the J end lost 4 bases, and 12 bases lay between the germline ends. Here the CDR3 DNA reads TGTGCCACCAGTGACCCAACAGGGCCCACTGAAGCTTTCTTT. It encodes CATSDPTGPTEAFF.

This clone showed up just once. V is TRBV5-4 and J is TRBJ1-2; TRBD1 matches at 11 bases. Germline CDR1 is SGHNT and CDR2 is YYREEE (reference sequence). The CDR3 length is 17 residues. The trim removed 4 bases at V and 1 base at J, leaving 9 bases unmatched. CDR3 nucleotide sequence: TGTGCCAGCAGCGCCGGACAGGGGGCCTTACATAACTATGGCTACACCTTC. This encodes CASSAGQGALHNYGYTF.

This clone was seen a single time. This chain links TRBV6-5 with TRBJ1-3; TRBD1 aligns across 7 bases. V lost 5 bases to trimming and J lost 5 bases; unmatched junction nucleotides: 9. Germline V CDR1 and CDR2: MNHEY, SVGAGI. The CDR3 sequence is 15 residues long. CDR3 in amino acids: CASSPPGQPRNTIYF. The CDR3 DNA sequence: TGTGCCAGCAGTCCGCCGGGACAGCCGAGAAACACCATATATTTT.

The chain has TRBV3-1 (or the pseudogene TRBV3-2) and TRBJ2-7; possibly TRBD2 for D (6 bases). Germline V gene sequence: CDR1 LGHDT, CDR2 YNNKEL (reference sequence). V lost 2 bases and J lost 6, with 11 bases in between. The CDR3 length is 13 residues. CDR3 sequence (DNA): TGTGCCAGCAGCCAATGGGGTAGCGGCGAGCAGTACTTC. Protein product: CASSQWGSGEQYF.

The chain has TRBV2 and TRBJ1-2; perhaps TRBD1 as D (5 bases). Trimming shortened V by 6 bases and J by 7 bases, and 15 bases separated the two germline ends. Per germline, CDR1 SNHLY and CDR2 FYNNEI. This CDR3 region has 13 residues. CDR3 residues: CASSRTFPSGYTF. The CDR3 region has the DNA TGTGCCAGCAGCAGGACATTCCCCTCTGGCTACACCTTC.